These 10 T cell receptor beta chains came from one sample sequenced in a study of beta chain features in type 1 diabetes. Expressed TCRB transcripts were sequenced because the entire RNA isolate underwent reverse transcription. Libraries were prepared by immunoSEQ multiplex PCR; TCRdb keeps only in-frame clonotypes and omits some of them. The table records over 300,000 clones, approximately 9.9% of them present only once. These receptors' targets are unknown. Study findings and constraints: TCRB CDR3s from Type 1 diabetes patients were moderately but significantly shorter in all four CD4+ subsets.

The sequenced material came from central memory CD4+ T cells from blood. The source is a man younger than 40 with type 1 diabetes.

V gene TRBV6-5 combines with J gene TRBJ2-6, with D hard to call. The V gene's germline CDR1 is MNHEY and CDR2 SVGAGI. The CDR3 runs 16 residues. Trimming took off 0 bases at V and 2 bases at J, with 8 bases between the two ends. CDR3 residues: CASSYSGGPGANVLTF. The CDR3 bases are TGTGCCAGCAGTTACTCGGGCGGCCCTGGGGCCAACGTCCTGACTTTC.

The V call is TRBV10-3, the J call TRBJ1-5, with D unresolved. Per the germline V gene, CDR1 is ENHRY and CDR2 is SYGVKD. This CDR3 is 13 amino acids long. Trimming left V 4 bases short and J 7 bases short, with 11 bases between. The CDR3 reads CAISGERNQPQHF. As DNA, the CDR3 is TGTGCCATCAGTGGGGAGAGAAACCAGCCCCAGCATTTT.

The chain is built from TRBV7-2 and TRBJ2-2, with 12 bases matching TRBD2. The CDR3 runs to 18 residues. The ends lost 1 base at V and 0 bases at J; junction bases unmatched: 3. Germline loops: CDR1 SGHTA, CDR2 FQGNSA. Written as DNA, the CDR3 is TGTGCCAGCAGCTTAGATGGACTAGCGGGGACGAACACCGGGGAGCTGTTTTTT. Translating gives CASSLDGLAGTNTGELFF.

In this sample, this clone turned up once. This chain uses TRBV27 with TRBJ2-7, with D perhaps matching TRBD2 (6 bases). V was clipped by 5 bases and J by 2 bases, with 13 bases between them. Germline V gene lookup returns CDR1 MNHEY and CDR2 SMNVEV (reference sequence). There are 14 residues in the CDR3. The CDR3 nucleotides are TGTGCCAGCAGTACCCGGGGGAAAACCTACGAGCAGTACTTC. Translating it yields CASSTRGKTYEQYF.

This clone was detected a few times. CDR3: CASRGQGAHEQYF. CDR3 in DNA: TGTGCCAGCCGGGGCCAGGGGGCCCACGAGCAGTACTTC. The chain joins TRBV7-2 to TRBJ2-7; 8 bases are a match to TRBD1. The CDR3 length is 13 residues. CDR1 is SGHTA and CDR2 is FQGNSA in the germline V gene. V lost 8 bases and J lost 5; bases outside the gene matches: 8. Variable domain in full (rest from reference TRBV7-2 and TRBJ2-7): GAGVSQSPSNKVTEKGKDVELRCDPISGHTALYWYRQSLGQGLEFLIYFQGNSAPDKSGLPSDRFSAERTGGSVSTLTIQRTQQEDSAVYLCASRGQGAHEQYFGPGTRLTVT.

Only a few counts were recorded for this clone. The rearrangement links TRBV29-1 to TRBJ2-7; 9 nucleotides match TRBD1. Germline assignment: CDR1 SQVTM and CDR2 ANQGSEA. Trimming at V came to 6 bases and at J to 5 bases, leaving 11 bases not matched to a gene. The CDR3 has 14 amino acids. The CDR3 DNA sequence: TGCAGCGTATCACCGGGACAGGGAGGCCACGAGCAGTACTTC. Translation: CSVSPGQGGHEQYF.

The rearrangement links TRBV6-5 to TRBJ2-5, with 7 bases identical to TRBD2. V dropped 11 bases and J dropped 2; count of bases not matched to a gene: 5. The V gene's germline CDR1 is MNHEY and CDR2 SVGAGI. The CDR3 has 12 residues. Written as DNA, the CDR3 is TGTGCCGTAAGCGGGGCTCAAGAGACCCAGTACTTC. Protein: CAVSGAQETQYF.

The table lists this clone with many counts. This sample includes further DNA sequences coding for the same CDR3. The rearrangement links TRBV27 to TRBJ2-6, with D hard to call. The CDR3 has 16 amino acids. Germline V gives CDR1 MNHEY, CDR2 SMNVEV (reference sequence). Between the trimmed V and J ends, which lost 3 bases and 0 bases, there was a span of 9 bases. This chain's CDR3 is CASSFRRSSGANVLTF. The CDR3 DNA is TGTGCCAGCAGTTTCCGGCGGAGCTCTGGGGCCAACGTCCTGACTTTC.

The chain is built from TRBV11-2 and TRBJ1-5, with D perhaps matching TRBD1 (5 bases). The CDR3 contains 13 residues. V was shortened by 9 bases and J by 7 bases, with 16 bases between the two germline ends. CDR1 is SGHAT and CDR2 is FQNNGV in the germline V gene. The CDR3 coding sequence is TGTGCCAGTGGGGGGACGCGAGGGCAGCCCCAGCATTTT. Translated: CASGGTRGQPQHF.

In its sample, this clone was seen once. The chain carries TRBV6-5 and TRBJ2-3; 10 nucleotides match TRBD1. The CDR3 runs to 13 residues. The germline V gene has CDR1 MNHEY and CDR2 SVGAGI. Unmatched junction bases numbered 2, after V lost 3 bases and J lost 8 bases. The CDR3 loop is CASSYGQGGTQYF. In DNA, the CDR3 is TGTGCCAGCAGTTATGGACAGGGGGGTACGCAGTATTTT.